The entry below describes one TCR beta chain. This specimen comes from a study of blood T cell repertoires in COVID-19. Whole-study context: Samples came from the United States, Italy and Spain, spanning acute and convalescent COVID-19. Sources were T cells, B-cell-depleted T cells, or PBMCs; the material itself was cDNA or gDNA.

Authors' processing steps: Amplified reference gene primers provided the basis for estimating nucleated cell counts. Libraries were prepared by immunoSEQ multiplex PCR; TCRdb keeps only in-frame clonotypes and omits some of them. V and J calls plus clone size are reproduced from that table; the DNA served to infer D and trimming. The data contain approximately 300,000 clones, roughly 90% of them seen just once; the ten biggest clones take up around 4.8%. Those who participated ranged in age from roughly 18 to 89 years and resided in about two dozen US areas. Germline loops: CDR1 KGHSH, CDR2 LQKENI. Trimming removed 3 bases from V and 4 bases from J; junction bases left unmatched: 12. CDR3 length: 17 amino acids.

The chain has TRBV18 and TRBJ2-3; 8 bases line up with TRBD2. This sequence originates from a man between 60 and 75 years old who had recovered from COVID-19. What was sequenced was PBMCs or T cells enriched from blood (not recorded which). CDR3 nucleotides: TGTGCCAGCTCACCTACCGGGGGGGGACCTCATTCAGATACGCAGTATTTT. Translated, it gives CASSPTGGGPHSDTQYF.